Presented here are 32 T cell receptor beta chains from one specimen sequenced in a study of human T cells and chemical hapten exposure. TCRdb re-analysed the RACE reads in MiXCR, keeping a single row per CDR3 protein. The top ten hold 1.4% of the sample, which has about 140,000 distinct CDR3 sequences, 10% to 15% seen once. Time point of the sample: patch test 2, 6 weeks after DPC sensitization. The treatment is: therapeutic diphenylcyclopropenone sensitization with weekly scalp DPC. This sample comprised whole blood, obtained in connection with sensitization to the hapten diphenylcyclopropenone (DPC). The receptors originated from a woman between 50 and 59 years old with alopecia areata. Some clones in this sample may be carry-over from other donors' samples.

This clonotype was counted many times. The chain is built from TRBV5-5 and TRBJ1-5; no reliable D call. Germline CDR1 is SGHKS and CDR2 is YYEKEE (reference sequence). Trimming shortened V by 0 bases and J by 0 bases, and 7 bases separated the two germline ends. The CDR3 runs to 15 residues. CDR3 coding DNA: TGTGCCAGCAGCTTGGGGACCACTAGCAATCAGCCCCAGCATTTT. It specifies CASSLGTTSNQPQHF.

In its sample, this clonotype was seen many times. The chain is built from TRBV7-9 and TRBJ2-7, with D perhaps TRBD1 (6 bases). CDR3 length: 14 amino acids. Per germline, CDR1 SEHNR and CDR2 FQNEAQ (reference sequence). The V end lost 5 bases, the J end lost 6 bases, and 17 bases lay between the germline ends. CDR3: CASSLLQGSSEQYF. For the CDR3, the DNA is TGTGCCAGCAGCCTCCTACAGGGATCCAGCGAGCAGTACTTC.

This clonotype has a count of ten or more. J is TRBJ1-5 and V is TRBV7-4; 7 bases line up with TRBD1. Germline CDR1 SGHVT, CDR2 SQSDAQ. CDR3 length: 16 residues. The V gene end was trimmed by 5 bases and the J gene end by 4 bases; junction bases not matched to a gene: 11. The CDR3 DNA sequence: TGTGCCAGCAGCCTTTACAAGGGGGCGGAAAATCAGCCCCAGCATTTT. Amino acid sequence: CASSLYKGAENQPQHF.

This clonotype was seen many times. The chain recombines TRBV3-1 with TRBJ1-1; possible D gene TRBD1, 6 bases. The germline V gene encodes CDR1 LGHDT and CDR2 YNNKEL (reference sequence). There are 13 residues in the CDR3. V shed 5 bases and J shed 7 bases, with 14 bases lying between them. The CDR3 nucleotides are TGTGCCAGCAGCTCTCTGACAGGACTTGAAGCTTTCTTT. Its translation: CASSSLTGLEAFF.

This clonotype was seen more than once but under ten times. J is TRBJ2-3 and V is TRBV20-1, with 7 positions matching TRBD2. Germline V gene sequence: CDR1 DFQATT, CDR2 SNEGSKA (reference sequence). The J segment lost 5 bases and the V segment lost 4 bases, leaving 9 bases of the junction unmatched. This CDR3 has 14 amino acids. CDR3 bases: TGCAGTGCTACCGTAGGCGGGAGAAGAGATACGCAGTATTTT. Translation gives CSATVGGRRDTQYF.

The chain is built from TRBV5-1 and TRBJ1-2; D not resolved. The CDR3 sequence is 14 residues long. The germline V and J ends were trimmed by 0 bases and 4 bases, with 10 bases remaining between them. Germline V gives CDR1 SGHRS, CDR2 YFSETQ. The CDR3 protein is CASSLEGRSYGYTF. In DNA, the CDR3 is TGCGCCAGCAGCTTGGAGGGAAGAAGCTATGGCTACACCTTC.

The chain employs TRBV12-3 or TRBV12-4 and TRBJ1-5, with 8 bases lining up with TRBD1. This CDR3 comprises 17 residues. J was trimmed by 0 bases and V by 3 bases; bases with no gene match: 7. Here the CDR3 reads CASSFGRGRSSNQPQHF. CDR3 in DNA: TGTGCCAGCAGTTTCGGCAGGGGGCGGAGTAGCAATCAGCCCCAGCATTTT.

This clonotype was detected only a few times. This chain links TRBV2 with TRBJ2-2; TRBD2 agrees at 9 bases. This CDR3 comprises 14 residues. CDR1 and CDR2 from the germline V gene are SNHLY and FYNNEI. Trimming took 8 bases from V and 6 from J; bases not matched to a gene: 7. The CDR3 DNA reads TGTGCCAGCTCGGGAGCGGGAGGTGCCGGGGAGCTGTTTTTT. The encoded protein is CASSGAGGAGELFF.

In its sample, this clonotype was seen a few times. The chain combines TRBV20-1 with TRBJ2-5; 8 bases fit TRBD2. V trimming: 3 bases; J trimming: 1 base; junction bases outside the gene matches: 7. The germline gives CDR1 DFQATT, CDR2 SNEGSKA (reference sequence). The length of the CDR3 is 15 residues. DNA for the CDR3: TGCAGTGCTAGCACTAGCGGCGCCACCCAAGAGACCCAGTACTTC. It encodes CSASTSGATQETQYF.

This clonotype has a count of ten or more. The V and J genes are TRBV7-9 and TRBJ2-6; no clear D gene. V gave up 3 bases and J gave up 2 bases, with 11 bases separating them. The germline V gene has CDR1 SEHNR and CDR2 FQNEAQ (reference sequence). The CDR3 is 16 residues long. The CDR3 coding sequence is TGTGCCAGCAGCTTTCCGCTGGTTACTGGGGCCAACGTCCTGACTTTC. Protein sequence: CASSFPLVTGANVLTF.

There are a few counts of this clonotype. J is TRBJ2-1 and V is TRBV29-1; D call uncertain. Deletions cut 2 bases from V and 6 bases from J, with 8 bases between. Germline CDR1 and CDR2: SQVTM and ANQGSEA. This CDR3 comprises 12 residues. The CDR3 DNA follows: TGCAGCGTTGAAAGGGTAGGCAATGAGCAGTTCTTC. This sequence encodes CSVERVGNEQFF.

In this sample, this clonotype turned up many times. This chain's CDR3 is CASSSKTGATNEKLFF. The CDR3, as DNA: TGTGCCAGTAGTTCGAAGACCGGTGCAACTAATGAAAAACTGTTTTTT. The chain uses TRBV19 and TRBJ1-4; D is uncertain. CDR3 length: 16 amino acids. V lost 5 bases and J 0 bases, leaving 13 bases between the germline ends. Germline-derived CDR1 and CDR2 are LNHDA and SQIVND (reference sequence).

This chain connects TRBV29-1 to TRBJ2-6; 10 bases agree with TRBD1. Trimming took 4 bases from V and 0 from J; bases not matched to a gene: 3. The CDR3 is 16 amino acids. Germline assignment: CDR1 SQVTM and CDR2 ANQGSEA. CDR3 in amino acids: CSVGRTGGSGANVLTF. CDR3 bases: TGCAGCGTTGGCCGGACAGGGGGCTCTGGGGCCAACGTCCTGACTTTC.

In this sample, this clonotype turned up a few times. This chain connects TRBV6-2 or TRBV6-3 to TRBJ2-5; the match to TRBD1 covers 7 bases. V shed 6 bases, J shed 1 base, and the junction held 2 bases outside the gene matches. The CDR3 has 13 residues. CDR1 and CDR2 (germline): MNHEY, SVGEGT. As DNA, the CDR3 is TGTGCCAGCAGGGGGACAGCCCAAGAGACCCAGTACTTC. This sequence encodes CASRGTAQETQYF.

The chain combines TRBV29-1 with TRBJ2-1; D is undetermined. CDR3 length: 14 residues. Germline V lookup: CDR1 SQVTM, CDR2 ANQGSEA. V lost 2 bases to trimming and J lost 0 bases, with 8 bases between them. CDR3 bases: TGCAGCGTTGAAAGCCTAGACTCCTACAATGAGCAGTTCTTC. This codes for CSVESLDSYNEQFF.

This clonotype was recorded a few times. The gene calls are TRBV7-2 and TRBJ2-3; 14 bases map to TRBD2. The CDR3 is 16 amino acids. In germline, CDR1 is SGHTA, CDR2 FQGNSA. V shed 1 base, J shed 4 bases, and the junction held 1 base outside the gene matches. DNA for the CDR3: TGTGCCAGCAGCTTAGAGGGACTAGCGGGAGCAGATACGCAGTATTTT. Translated, it gives CASSLEGLAGADTQYF.

This clonotype was picked up a small number of times. This chain joins TRBV3-1 and TRBJ1-1, with D perhaps matching TRBD1 (5 bases). CDR1 LGHDT and CDR2 YNNKEL come from the germline V gene (reference sequence). The CDR3 consists of 14 residues. V lost 2 bases, J lost 4 bases, and 11 bases lay in between. The CDR3 loop is CASSQRGRGTEAFF. As DNA, the CDR3 is TGTGCCAGCAGCCAACGAGGTAGGGGCACTGAAGCTTTCTTT. The complete variable domain, with remaining parts taken from reference TRBV3-1 and TRBJ1-1, reads DTAVSQTPKYLVTQMGNDKSIKCEQNLGHDTMYWYKQDSKKFLKIMFSYNNKELIINETVPNRFSPKSPDKAHLNLHINSLELGDSAVYFCASSQRGRGTEAFFGQGTRLTVV.

This clonotype was observed many times. The chain employs TRBV27 and TRBJ1-5; D remains ambiguous. This CDR3 spans 15 amino acids. Trimming shortened V by 6 bases and J by 4 bases, and 16 bases separated the two germline ends. Germline V lookup: CDR1 MNHEY, CDR2 SMNVEV (reference sequence). The CDR3 sequence is CASSSFQRGNQPQHF. DNA for the CDR3: TGTGCCAGCAGCTCCTTCCAGAGAGGGAATCAGCCCCAGCATTTT.

This clonotype was observed a few times. The rearrangement links TRBV11-2 to TRBJ2-5, with D perhaps matching TRBD2 (6 bases). Germline V gene lookup returns CDR1 SGHAT and CDR2 FQNNGV. Trimming removed 1 base at V and 2 bases at J, with 14 bases between. This CDR3 is 16 amino acids long. CDR3 region: CASSLAVTSRQETQYF. CDR3 in DNA: TGTGCCAGCAGCTTAGCAGTAACTAGCCGACAAGAGACCCAGTACTTC.

The CDR3 loop reads CASSPTSGRRGADTQYF. In DNA form, the CDR3 reads TGTGCCAGCAGCCCGACTAGCGGGAGGCGCGGGGCAGATACGCAGTATTTT. The chain carries TRBV6-6 and TRBJ2-3; TRBD2 aligns across 13 bases. This CDR3 has 17 residues. Trimming at V came to 6 bases and at J to 4 bases, leaving 10 bases not matched to a gene. The germline V gene has CDR1 MNHNY and CDR2 SVGAGI (reference sequence).

This clonotype came up a few times. The chain combines TRBV12-3 or TRBV12-4 with TRBJ2-7; 7 positions agree with TRBD2. The CDR3 length is 15 residues. With V trimmed by 5 bases and J by 6 bases, 13 bases remained unmatched. The CDR3 nucleotides are TGTGCCAGCAGTCGGAGGAGCGGGATCTCCCTCGAGCAGTACTTC. Amino acid sequence: CASSRRSGISLEQYF.

This clonotype was found many times. CDR3 loop: CASSLVALGQEFF. In nucleotides, the CDR3 is TGTGCCAGCAGCTTGGTGGCCCTGGGACAGGAGTTCTTC. V and J are TRBV7-9 and TRBJ2-1; 8 bases map to TRBD1. The CDR3 has 13 amino acids. Germline V gives CDR1 SEHNR, CDR2 FQNEAQ (reference sequence). V lost 3 bases, J lost 14 bases, and 9 bases stayed unmatched.

This rearrangement joins TRBV19 to TRBJ2-3, with a possible D match to TRBD1 (5 bases). This CDR3 spans 15 amino acids. CDR1 is LNHDA, CDR2 SQIVND, per germline (reference sequence). V was shortened by 2 bases and J by 1 base, with 10 bases between the two germline ends. The CDR3 sequence is CASSISTGGTDTQYF. The CDR3 nucleotides are TGTGCCAGTAGTATAAGTACAGGAGGCACAGATACGCAGTATTTT.

This clonotype was recorded at least ten times. The CDR3 reads CASSWPGTGFSYGYTF. DNA for the CDR3: TGTGCCAGTAGCTGGCCCGGGACAGGGTTTAGCTATGGCTACACCTTC. This chain links TRBV19 with TRBJ1-2, with 9 bases that match TRBD1. Germline-derived CDR1 and CDR2 are LNHDA and SQIVND (reference sequence). This CDR3 has 16 amino acids. J was trimmed by 4 bases and V by 6 bases; bases with no gene match: 12.

The table lists this clonotype with a few counts. The J gene is TRBJ2-7, the V gene TRBV29-1; 11 bases align to TRBD1. CDR1 is SQVTM, CDR2 ANQGSEA, per germline. Losses at the gene ends were 7 bases for V and 6 bases for J; bases not matched to a gene: 8. The CDR3 loop spans 13 amino acids. The CDR3 DNA follows: TGCAGCGGGCGGTGGGGACAGGGGGTCGAGCAGTACTTC. The encoded protein is CSGRWGQGVEQYF.

This clonotype has a handful of counts. V and J are TRBV11-2 and TRBJ1-1; D is perhaps TRBD1 (5 bases). This CDR3 has 14 residues. CDR1 is SGHAT and CDR2 is FQNNGV in the germline V gene. V dropped 5 bases and J dropped 7 bases, with 17 bases sitting between them. The CDR3 bases are TGTGCCAGCAGCACACCATGGGCCAGGGATGAAGCTTTCTTT. Translating it yields CASSTPWARDEAFF.

The chain uses TRBV6-1 and TRBJ2-4, with D possibly called TRBD1 or TRBD2 (7 bases each). The CDR3 loop spans 19 amino acids. V was clipped by 2 bases and J by 3 bases, with 23 bases between them. CDR1 MNHNS and CDR2 SASEGT come from the germline V gene. In DNA form, the CDR3 reads TGTGCCAGCAGTGAATACTCAGCAGGGGGAGGGGCCTTCAAAAACATTCAGTACTTC. Amino acids: CASSEYSAGGGAFKNIQYF.

In this sample, this clonotype turned up once. The chain couples TRBV5-1 to TRBJ2-5; 8 nucleotides agree with TRBD1. CDR1 is SGHRS, CDR2 YFSETQ, per germline. CDR3 length: 14 amino acids. J lost 5 bases, V lost 4 bases, and 7 bases had no gene match. CDR3 coding DNA: TGCGCCAGCAGCCCGACAGGGGAATGGGAGACCCAGTACTTC. Translated, it gives CASSPTGEWETQYF.

A word on this clonotype: The junction does not match germline at one end; this may be a read error. The chain carries TRBV29-1 and TRBJ2-7; possible D gene TRBD2, 6 bases. The CDR3 is 13 residues long. Germline V CDR1 and CDR2: SQVTM, ANQGSEA. In nucleotides, the CDR3 is TGCAGCGTCGAAGCTAGCGTTTCCTACGAGCAGTACTTC. Its translation is CSVEASVSYEQYF.

The table lists this clonotype with many counts. This chain joins TRBV7-6 and TRBJ2-6; weak D call: TRBD1 (6 bases). Trimming took off 5 bases at V and 2 bases at J, with 10 bases between the two ends. Germline CDR1 reads SGHVS; CDR2 reads FNYEAQ. This CDR3 has 15 residues. CDR3 sequence (DNA): TGTGCCAGCAGCACCTACAGGGCTGGGGCCAACGTCCTGACTTTC. This codes for CASSTYRAGANVLTF.

This clonotype was seen repeatedly, ten times or more. The V gene is TRBV28, the J gene TRBJ2-7; TRBD2 agrees at 9 bases. The length of the CDR3 is 16 residues. J gave up 3 bases and V 1 base, and 7 bases lay outside the gene matches. CDR1 and CDR2 from the germline V gene are MDHEN and SYDVKM. The CDR3 sequence is CASSLFLAGDVYEQYF. The CDR3 nucleotides read TGTGCCAGCAGTTTATTTTTAGCGGGAGATGTCTACGAGCAGTACTTC. The whole variable domain, filled in from reference TRBV28 and TRBJ2-7, reads DVKVTQSSRYLVKRTGEKVFLECVQDMDHENMFWYRQDPGLGLRLIYFSYDVKMKEKGDIPEGYSVSREKKERFSLILESASTNQTSMYLCASSLFLAGDVYEQYFGPGTRLTVT.

This clonotype was seen only a few times. V and J are TRBV5-1 and TRBJ2-3, with no clear D. Trimming cost V 4 bases and J 4 bases, with 10 bases left between them. This CDR3 is 13 amino acids long. The germline CDR1 and CDR2 sequences are SGHRS and YFSETQ. Written as DNA, the CDR3 is TGCGCCAGCAGCGTTCAAGGACCAGATACGCAGTATTTT. Protein sequence: CASSVQGPDTQYF.